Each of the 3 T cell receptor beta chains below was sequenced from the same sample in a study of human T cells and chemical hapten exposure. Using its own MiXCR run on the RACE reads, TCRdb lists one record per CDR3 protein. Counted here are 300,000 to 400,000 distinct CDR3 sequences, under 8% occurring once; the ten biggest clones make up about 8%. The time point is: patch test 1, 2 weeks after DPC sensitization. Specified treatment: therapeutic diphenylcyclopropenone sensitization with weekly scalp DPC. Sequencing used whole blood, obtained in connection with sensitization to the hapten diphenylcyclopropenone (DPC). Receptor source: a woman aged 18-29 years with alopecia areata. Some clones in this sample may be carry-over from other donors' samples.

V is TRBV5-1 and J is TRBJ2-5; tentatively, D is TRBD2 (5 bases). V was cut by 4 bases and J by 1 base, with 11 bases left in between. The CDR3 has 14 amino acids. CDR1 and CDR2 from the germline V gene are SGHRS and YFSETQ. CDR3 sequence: CASSIGLTQETQYF. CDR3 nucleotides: TGCGCCAGCAGCATTGGACTGACCCAAGAGACCCAGTACTTC.

The CDR3 DNA is TGCAGCGTTGATTTAGGGACAGCGATGAACACTGAAGCTTTCTTT. This translates into CSVDLGTAMNTEAFF. The chain carries TRBV29-1 and TRBJ1-1; the match to TRBD1 covers 7 bases. Trimming took 3 bases from V and 0 from J; bases not matched to a gene: 7. The CDR3 runs 15 residues. Germline lookup yields CDR1 SQVTM and CDR2 ANQGSEA.

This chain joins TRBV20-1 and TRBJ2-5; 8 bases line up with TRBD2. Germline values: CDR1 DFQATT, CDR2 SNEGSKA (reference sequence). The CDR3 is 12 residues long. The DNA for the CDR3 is TGCCGGGCGGGCGGGGGGCAAGAGACCCAGTACTTC. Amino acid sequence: CRAGGGQETQYF.